This TCR beta chain appears in the sequencing data of a study of persistence of HIV-infected CD4 T cells. CDR1 is SGHTS and CDR2 is YDEGEE in the germline V gene. With V trimmed by 3 bases and J by 0 bases, 5 bases remained unmatched. The CDR3 runs to 15 residues. The immunoSEQ assay was version 4, run in survey mode. Method: immunoSEQ multiplex PCR; TCRdb's copy keeps in-frame clones and lacks some. The sample records 35,000 or so clones, over 65% being singletons. The stimulus was an HIV-1 Gag 15-mer peptide pool, around 1.1 ug/peptide/mL. Memory cells lacking CD40L and CD69 with high CD45RO were sorted. With respect to this clone: The antigen remains unidentified.

Here the sequenced sample was cultured CD4+ T cells from PBMCs, taken from a patient who received antiretroviral therapy. The chain couples TRBV5-8 to TRBJ1-1; TRBD1 agrees at 7 bases. This TCR came from an adult with HIV. The donor label of this sample is uncertain. In DNA, the CDR3 is TGTGCCAGCAGCTACAGGGGACTGATGAACACTGAAGCTTTCTTT. This codes for CASSYRGLMNTEAFF.